These T cell receptor beta chains were read from a single sample in a study of Ad26.COV2.S vaccination and SARS-CoV-2 variants. TCRdb's copy holds only in-frame clones and misses some; the assay was immunoSEQ multiplex PCR. The data hold fewer than 600,000 clones, with 80% to 90% observed a single time. Source: peripheral blood, taken in a trial of Ad26.COV2.S vaccine versus placebo. Every receptor here comes from a person aged 18-60 years who received the Ad26.COV2.S COVID-19 vaccine or a placebo. CDR3s include the opening cysteine and the closing phenylalanine or tryptophan. D genes are given only for firm matches. Part of the rows lack a size; the others show once, few, many or a class for expanded clones.

D,J,V,size,CDR3,DNA
NA,TRBJ2-7,TRBV27,NA,CASSLKRTPSYEQYF,TGTGCCAGCAGTTTGAAGCGGACTCCTTCCTACGAGCAGTACTTC
TRBD1,TRBJ2-7,TRBV2,NA,CARSGTGPYEQYF,TGTGCCAGGTCCGGGACAGGGCCCTACGAGCAGTACTTC
NA,TRBJ2-7,TRBV6-2/TRBV6-3,NA,CASSYPKPGPGWAYEQYF,TGTGCCAGCAGTTACCCGAAGCCGGGCCCCGGTTGGGCCTACGAGCAGTACTTC
NA,TRBJ1-4,TRBV4-1,NA,CASSPRRDIFGEKLFF,TGCGCCAGCAGCCCCCGCCGGGACATTTTTGGAGAAAAACTGTTTTTT
TRBD1,TRBJ2-3,TRBV11-2,NA,CASSPWTGETGDTQYF,TGTGCCAGCAGCCCATGGACAGGGGAGACAGGAGATACGCAGTATTTT
TRBD2,TRBJ2-1,TRBV11-2,NA,CASSPLSSGGPNEQFF,TGTGCCAGCAGCCCTCTATCCAGCGGGGGCCCCAATGAGCAGTTCTTC
TRBD1,TRBJ1-5,TRBV6-5,NA,CASKRQGASNQPQHF,TGTGCCAGCAAGCGACAGGGGGCGAGCAATCAGCCCCAGCATTTT
NA,TRBJ1-2,TRBV5-1,NA,CASSFGQYGYTF,TGCGCCAGCAGCTTCGGACAGTATGGCTACACCTTC
NA,TRBJ2-1,TRBV29-1,NA,CSVEAGYSYNEQFF,TGCAGCGTTGAAGCAGGGTATTCCTACAATGAGCAGTTCTTC
TRBD1,TRBJ1-1,TRBV11-2,NA,CASSRRTGATTEAFF,TGTGCCAGCAGCCGCCGGACAGGGGCCACCACTGAAGCTTTCTTT
TRBD2,TRBJ2-5,TRBV19,NA,CASSPSGSGETQYF,TGTGCCAGTAGTCCAAGCGGGAGCGGAGAGACCCAGTACTTC
NA,TRBJ2-7,TRBV28,NA,CASRTLGHEQYF,TGTGCCAGCAGAACCCTGGGCCACGAGCAGTACTTC
TRBD2,TRBJ2-7,TRBV7-9,NA,CASSSTGTSGQYEQYF,TGTGCCAGCAGCTCAACTGGGACTAGCGGACAATACGAGCAGTACTTC
NA,TRBJ1-4,TRBV7-9,NA,CASGVPGGEKLFF,TGTGCCAGCGGGGTCCCCGGGGGGGAAAAACTGTTTTTT
TRBD2,TRBJ2-1,TRBV11-3,NA,CASSWSSGSSSYNEQFF,TGTGCCAGCAGCTGGTCTAGCGGGAGCAGCTCCTACAATGAGCAGTTCTTC
NA,TRBJ2-3,TRBV7-2,once,CASSLRTATDTQYF,TGTGCCAGCAGCTTAAGAACAGCCACAGATACGCAGTATTTT
NA,TRBJ2-3,TRBV19,NA,CASSPRPKDTQYF,TGTGCCAGTAGTCCACGCCCCAAGGATACGCAGTATTTT
NA,TRBJ2-5,TRBV29-1,NA,CSVEDLRIQETQYF,TGCAGCGTTGAAGATCTAAGGATCCAAGAGACCCAGTACTTC
TRBD2,TRBJ2-3,TRBV4-2,NA,CASSQEGLADTDTQYF,TGTGCCAGCAGCCAAGAGGGACTAGCGGACACAGATACGCAGTATTTT
TRBD2,TRBJ2-7,TRBV25-1,NA,CASTGLVDDSYEQYF,TGTGCCAGCACCGGACTAGTTGACGATTCCTACGAGCAGTACTTC
TRBD1,TRBJ1-6,TRBV18,NA,CASSQGAVDNSPLHF,TGTGCCAGCTCACAGGGGGCCGTAGATAATTCACCCCTCCACTTT
NA,TRBJ2-3,TRBV5-4,NA,CASSLDPGVTDTQYF,TGTGCCAGCAGCTTAGACCCGGGGGTCACAGATACGCAGTATTTT
NA,TRBJ1-6,TRBV7-2,NA,CASSSSGSYNSPLHF,TGTGCCAGCAGCTCATCCGGGTCTTATAATTCACCCCTCCACTTT
NA,TRBJ2-2,TRBV18,NA,CASSPQELLTNTGELFF,TGTGCCAGCTCACCACAGGAGCTCCTTACGAACACCGGGGAGCTGTTTTTT
NA,TRBJ2-7,TRBV9,NA,CASSVAVDYEQYF,TGTGCCAGCAGCGTAGCCGTTGACTACGAGCAGTACTTC
NA,TRBJ2-4,TRBV24-1,once,CATSDSGMNEDIQYF,TGTGCCACCAGTGACTCCGGGATGAACGAGGACATTCAGTACTTC
TRBD1,TRBJ2-2,TRBV5-4,once,CASSRTGGNTGELFF,TGTGCCAGCAGCCGGACAGGGGGGAACACCGGGGAGCTGTTTTTT
NA,TRBJ2-2,TRBV7-2,once,CASSLVGQGLAGELFF,TGTGCCAGCAGCTTAGTTGGGCAGGGCTTGGCCGGGGAGCTGTTTTTT
NA,TRBJ1-2,TRBV2,NA,CASSEWAFPIDGYTF,TGTGCCAGCAGTGAGTGGGCCTTCCCCATTGATGGCTACACCTTC
NA,TRBJ1-4,TRBV7-6,NA,CASSSSFIPGHATNEKLFF,TGTGCCAGCAGCTCCAGCTTCATACCGGGACACGCAACTAATGAAAAACTGTTTTTT
TRBD2,TRBJ2-1,TRBV28,once,CASRPERGGYNEQFF,TGTGCCAGCAGGCCTGAGCGGGGGGGATACAATGAGCAGTTCTTC
NA,TRBJ1-3,TRBV5-8,NA,CASSLDGRNTIYF,TGTGCCAGCAGCTTGGACGGAAGAAACACCATATATTTT
NA,TRBJ1-1,TRBV10-2,once,CASSRWNTEAFF,TGCGCCAGCAGTCGGTGGAACACTGAAGCTTTCTTT
TRBD1,TRBJ1-1,TRBV30,NA,CAWSPHSGQLNTEAFF,TGTGCCTGGAGTCCCCACTCGGGACAGCTAAACACTGAAGCTTTCTTT
NA,TRBJ2-2,TRBV14,once,CASSQDLTGELFF,TGTGCCAGCAGCCAAGACCTTACCGGGGAGCTGTTTTTT